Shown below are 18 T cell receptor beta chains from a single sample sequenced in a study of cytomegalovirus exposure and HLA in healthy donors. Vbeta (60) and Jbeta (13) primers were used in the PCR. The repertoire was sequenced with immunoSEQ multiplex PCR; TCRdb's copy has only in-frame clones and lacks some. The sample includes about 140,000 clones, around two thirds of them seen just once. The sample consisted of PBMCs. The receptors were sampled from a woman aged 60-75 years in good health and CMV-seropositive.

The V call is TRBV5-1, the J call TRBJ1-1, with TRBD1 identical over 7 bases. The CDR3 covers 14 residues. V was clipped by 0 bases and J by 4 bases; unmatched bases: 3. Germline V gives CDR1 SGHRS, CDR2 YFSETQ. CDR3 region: CASSLETGFTEAFF. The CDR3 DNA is TGCGCCAGCAGCTTGGAGACAGGGTTCACTGAAGCTTTCTTT.

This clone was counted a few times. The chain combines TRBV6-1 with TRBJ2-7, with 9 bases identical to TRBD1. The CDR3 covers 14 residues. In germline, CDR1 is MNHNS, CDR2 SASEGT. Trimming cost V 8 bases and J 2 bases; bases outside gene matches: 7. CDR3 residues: CASRPTGGAYEQYF. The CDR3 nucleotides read TGTGCCAGCCGCCCTACAGGGGGCGCCTACGAGCAGTACTTC.

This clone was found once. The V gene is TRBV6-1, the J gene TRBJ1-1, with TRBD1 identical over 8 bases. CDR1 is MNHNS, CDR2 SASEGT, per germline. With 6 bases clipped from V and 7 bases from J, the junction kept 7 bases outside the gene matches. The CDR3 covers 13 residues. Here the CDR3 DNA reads TGTGCCAGCAGCGGACAGGGTCTGGGTGAAGCTTTCTTT. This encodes CASSGQGLGEAFF.

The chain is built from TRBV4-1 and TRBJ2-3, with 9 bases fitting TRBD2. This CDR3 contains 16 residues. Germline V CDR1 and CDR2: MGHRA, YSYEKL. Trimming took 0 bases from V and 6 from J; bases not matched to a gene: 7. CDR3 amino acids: CASSQDPGGRVDTQYF. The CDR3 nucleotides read TGCGCCAGCAGCCAAGATCCTGGCGGGAGGGTGGATACGCAGTATTTT.

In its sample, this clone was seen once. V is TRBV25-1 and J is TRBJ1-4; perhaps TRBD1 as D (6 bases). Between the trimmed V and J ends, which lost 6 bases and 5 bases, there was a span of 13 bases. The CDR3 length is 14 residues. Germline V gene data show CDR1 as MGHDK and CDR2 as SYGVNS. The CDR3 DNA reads TGTGCCAGCAGCCCCGGACAGACGAATGAAAAACTGTTTTTT. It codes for CASSPGQTNEKLFF. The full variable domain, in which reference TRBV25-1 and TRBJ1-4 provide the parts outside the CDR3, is EADIYQTPRYLVIGTGKKITLECSQTMGHDKMYWYQQDPGMELHLIHYSYGVNSTEKGDLSSESTVSRIRTEHFPLTLESARPSHTSQYLCASSPGQTNEKLFFGSGTQLSVL.

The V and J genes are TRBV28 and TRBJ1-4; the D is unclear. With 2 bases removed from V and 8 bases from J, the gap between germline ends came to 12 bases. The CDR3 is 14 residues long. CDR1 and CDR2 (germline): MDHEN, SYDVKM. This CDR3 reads CASSLGGLGEKLFF. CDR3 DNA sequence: TGTGCCAGCAGTTTAGGAGGTCTTGGGGAAAAACTGTTTTTT.

As DNA, the CDR3 is TGCGCCAGCAGGCGGACAGGGGCCTACGAGCAGTACTTC. Its protein product is CASRRTGAYEQYF. The chain has TRBV5-1 and TRBJ2-7; 9 nucleotides match TRBD1. In germline, CDR1 is SGHRS, CDR2 YFSETQ. CDR3 length: 13 amino acids. J gave up 2 bases and V 5 bases, and 2 bases lay outside the gene matches. Full variable domain (rest looked up from reference TRBV5-1 and TRBJ2-7): KAGVTQTPRYLIKTRGQQVTLSCSPISGHRSVSWYQQTPGQGLQFLFEYFSETQRNKGNFPGRFSGRQFSNSRSEMNVSTLELGDSALYLCASRRTGAYEQYFGPGTRLTVT.

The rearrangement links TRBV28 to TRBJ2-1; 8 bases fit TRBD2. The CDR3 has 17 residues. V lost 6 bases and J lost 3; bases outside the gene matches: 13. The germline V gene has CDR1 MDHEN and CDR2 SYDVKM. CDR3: CASSPLTGGRFYNEQFF. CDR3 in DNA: TGTGCCAGCAGCCCTCTGACTGGCGGGAGGTTCTACAATGAGCAGTTCTTC. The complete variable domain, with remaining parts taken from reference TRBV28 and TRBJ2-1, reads DVKVTQSSRYLVKRTGEKVFLECVQDMDHENMFWYRQDPGLGLRLIYFSYDVKMKEKGDIPEGYSVSREKKERFSLILESASTNQTSMYLCASSPLTGGRFYNEQFFGPGTRLTVL.

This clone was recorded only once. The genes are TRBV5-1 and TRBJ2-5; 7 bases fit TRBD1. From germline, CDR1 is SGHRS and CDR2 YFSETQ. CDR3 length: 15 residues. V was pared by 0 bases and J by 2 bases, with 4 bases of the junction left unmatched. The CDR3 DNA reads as TGCGCCAGCAGCTTGGCGGGACAGCGACAAGAGACCCAGTACTTC. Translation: CASSLAGQRQETQYF. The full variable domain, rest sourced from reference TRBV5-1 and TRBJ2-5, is KAGVTQTPRYLIKTRGQQVTLSCSPISGHRSVSWYQQTPGQGLQFLFEYFSETQRNKGNFPGRFSGRQFSNSRSEMNVSTLELGDSALYLCASSLAGQRQETQYFGPGTRLLVL.

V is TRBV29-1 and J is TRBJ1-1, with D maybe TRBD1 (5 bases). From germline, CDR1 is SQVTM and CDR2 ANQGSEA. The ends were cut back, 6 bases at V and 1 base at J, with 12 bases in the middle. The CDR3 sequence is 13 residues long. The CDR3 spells CSVRPGGNTEAFF. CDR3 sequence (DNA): TGCAGCGTGCGTCCGGGGGGGAACACTGAAGCTTTCTTT. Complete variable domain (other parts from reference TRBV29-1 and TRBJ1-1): SAVISQKPSRDICQRGTSLTIQCQVDSQVTMMFWYRQQPGQSLTLIATANQGSEATYESGFVIDKFPISRPNLTFSTLTVSNMSPEDSSIYLCSVRPGGNTEAFFGQGTRLTVV.

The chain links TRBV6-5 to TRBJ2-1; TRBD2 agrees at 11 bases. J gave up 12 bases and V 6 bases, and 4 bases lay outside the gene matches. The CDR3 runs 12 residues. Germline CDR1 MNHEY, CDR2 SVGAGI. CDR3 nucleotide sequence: TGTGCCAGCAGGGACCTAGCGGGAGGGCAGTTCTTC. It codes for CASRDLAGGQFF.

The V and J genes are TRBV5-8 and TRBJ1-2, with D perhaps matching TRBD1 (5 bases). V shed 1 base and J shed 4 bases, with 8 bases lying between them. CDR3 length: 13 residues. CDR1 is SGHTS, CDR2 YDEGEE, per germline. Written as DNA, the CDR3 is TGTGCCAGCAGCTTGCGGACACCCTATGGCTACACCTTC. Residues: CASSLRTPYGYTF.

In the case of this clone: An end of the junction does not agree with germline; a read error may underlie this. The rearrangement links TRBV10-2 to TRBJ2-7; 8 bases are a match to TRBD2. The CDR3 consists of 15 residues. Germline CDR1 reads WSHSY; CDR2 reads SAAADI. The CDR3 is CASREAGARSYEQYF. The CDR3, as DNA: TGCGCCAGCCGTGAAGCGGGAGCCCGATCCTACGAGCAGTACTTC.

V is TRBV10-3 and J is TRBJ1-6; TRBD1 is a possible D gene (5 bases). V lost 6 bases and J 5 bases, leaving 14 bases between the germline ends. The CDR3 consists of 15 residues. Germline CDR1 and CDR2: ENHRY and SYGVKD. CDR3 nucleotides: TGTGCCATCAGAATTGACAGTACCGATAATTCACCCCTCCACTTT. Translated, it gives CAIRIDSTDNSPLHF.

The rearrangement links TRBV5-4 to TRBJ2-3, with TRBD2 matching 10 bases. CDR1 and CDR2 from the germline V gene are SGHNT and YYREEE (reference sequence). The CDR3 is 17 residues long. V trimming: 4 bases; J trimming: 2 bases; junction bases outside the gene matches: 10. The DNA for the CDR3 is TGTGCCAGCAGCCCAGGTCAGCGGGAGGGGATCACAGATACGCAGTATTTT. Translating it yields CASSPGQREGITDTQYF.

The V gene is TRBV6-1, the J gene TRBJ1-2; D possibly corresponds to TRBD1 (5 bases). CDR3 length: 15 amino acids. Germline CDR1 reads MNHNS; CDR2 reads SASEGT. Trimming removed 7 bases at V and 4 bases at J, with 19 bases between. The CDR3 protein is CASTQGEVVGYGYTF. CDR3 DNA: TGTGCCAGCACTCAGGGTGAAGTCGTGGGCTATGGCTACACCTTC.

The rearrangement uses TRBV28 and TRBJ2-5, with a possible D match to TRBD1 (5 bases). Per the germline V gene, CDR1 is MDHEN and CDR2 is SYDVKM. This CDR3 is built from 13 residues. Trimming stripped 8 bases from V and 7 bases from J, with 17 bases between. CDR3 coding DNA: TGTGCCAGCGTAACTCAGGGATATGGGACCCAGTACTTC. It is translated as CASVTQGYGTQYF.

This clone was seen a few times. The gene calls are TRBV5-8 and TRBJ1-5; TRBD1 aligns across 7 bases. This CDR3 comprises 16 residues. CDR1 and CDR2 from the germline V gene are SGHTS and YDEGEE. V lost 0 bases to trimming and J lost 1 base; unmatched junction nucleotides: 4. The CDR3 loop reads CASSLGQGLSNQPQHF. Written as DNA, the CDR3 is TGTGCCAGCAGCTTGGGACAGGGTTTGAGCAATCAGCCCCAGCATTTT.